The 17 T cell receptor beta chains reported below all come from one sample, sequenced in a study of blood T cell repertoires in COVID-19. Using immunoSEQ multiplex PCR, the repertoire was profiled, and TCRdb retains in-frame clones only, with some absent. The table lists about 250,000 clones, roughly 88% of them singletons. The sequencing input was peripheral blood. These receptors all stem from an older man with acute or convalescent COVID-19.

The CDR3 loop is CSVGTGAYNEQFF. The CDR3 nucleotides read TGCAGCGTCGGGACAGGGGCCTACAATGAGCAGTTCTTC. V usage is TRBV29-1 and J usage is TRBJ2-1; 10 bases line up with TRBD1. This CDR3 comprises 13 residues. The germline CDR1 and CDR2 sequences are SQVTM and ANQGSEA. V trimming: 6 bases; J trimming: 2 bases; junction bases outside the gene matches: 1.

The V and J genes are TRBV4-2 and TRBJ1-4, with 9 bases identical to TRBD1. In germline, CDR1 is LGHNA, CDR2 YNFKEQ. This CDR3 comprises 14 residues. The V and J ends lost 1 base and 8 bases, in that order; junction bases with no gene match: 2. The CDR3 loop reads CASSQGTGAEKLFF. The CDR3, as DNA: TGTGCCAGCAGCCAAGGGACAGGGGCAGAAAAACTGTTTTTT.

This clone was picked up a small number of times. J is TRBJ2-3 and V is TRBV5-5; 15 bases agree with TRBD2. There are 17 residues in the CDR3. With 4 bases clipped from V and 3 bases from J, the junction kept 6 bases outside the gene matches. The germline V gene encodes CDR1 SGHKS and CDR2 YYEKEE (reference sequence). In nucleotides, the CDR3 is TGTGCCAGCAGCACCCGGACTAGCGGGGGGGGAACAGATACGCAGTATTTT. The encoded protein is CASSTRTSGGGTDTQYF. Filled out from reference TRBV5-5 and TRBJ2-3, the complete variable domain reads DAGVTQSPTHLIKTRGQQVTLRCSPISGHKSVSWYQQVLGQGPQFIFQYYEKEERGRGNFPDRFSARQFPNYSSELNVNALLLGDSALYLCASSTRTSGGGTDTQYFGPGTRLTVL.

The chain employs TRBV10-3 and TRBJ2-5; tentatively, D is TRBD2 (6 bases). V lost 10 bases and J 1 base, leaving 13 bases between the germline ends. CDR3 size: 13 residues. Germline V gives CDR1 ENHRY, CDR2 SYGVKD. In DNA form, the CDR3 reads TGTGCCACCTCGGATAGCGGCCAAGAGACCCAGTACTTC. This encodes CATSDSGQETQYF.

The chain employs TRBV29-1 and TRBJ1-1; 8 bases fit TRBD1. CDR3 size: 15 residues. V was clipped by 3 bases and J by 1 base; unmatched bases: 7. The germline V gene has CDR1 SQVTM and CDR2 ANQGSEA. The CDR3 nucleotides read TGCAGCGTTGACTCGGCAGGGGGCGCGAACACTGAAGCTTTCTTT. Its protein is CSVDSAGGANTEAFF. Combining the CDR3 with reference TRBV29-1 and TRBJ1-1 gives the whole variable domain SAVISQKPSRDICQRGTSLTIQCQVDSQVTMMFWYRQQPGQSLTLIATANQGSEATYESGFVIDKFPISRPNLTFSTLTVSNMSPEDSSIYLCSVDSAGGANTEAFFGQGTRLTVV.

The chain carries TRBV7-8 and TRBJ1-5, with 7 bases lining up with TRBD1. After removal of 3 bases from V and 4 bases from J, the junction contained 3 bases not matched to a gene. The CDR3 is 14 amino acids. Per the germline V gene, CDR1 is SGHVS and CDR2 is FQNEAQ. The CDR3 DNA follows: TGTGCCAGCAGCTTGGACAGGAGAAATCAGCCCCAGCATTTT. Its protein product is CASSLDRRNQPQHF.

V gene TRBV15 combines with J gene TRBJ1-1; 9 bases align to TRBD1. CDR3 length equals 16 residues. Germline lookup yields CDR1 LNHNV and CDR2 YYDKDF (reference sequence). J gave up 6 bases and V 2 bases, and 10 bases lay outside the gene matches. CDR3 sequence reads: CATSRPGQGKEAEAFF. The CDR3 DNA sequence: TGTGCCACCAGCAGACCGGGACAGGGAAAAGAGGCTGAAGCTTTCTTT.

This rearrangement joins TRBV9 to TRBJ2-3; D remains ambiguous. The length of the CDR3 is 14 residues. V lost 2 bases and J lost 0, with 7 bases in between. Germline V gene sequence: CDR1 SGDLS, CDR2 YYNGEE. DNA of the CDR3: TGTGCCAGCAGCGTGGGCTGGAGCACAGATACGCAGTATTTT. It yields the protein CASSVGWSTDTQYF.

The chain uses TRBV2 and TRBJ1-5; D gene uncertain. The germline CDR1 and CDR2 sequences are SNHLY and FYNNEI. The CDR3 runs to 13 residues. The V gene lost 10 bases and the J gene lost 4 bases, with 14 bases spanning the gap. This CDR3 is CAIRRAVNQPQHF. The CDR3 DNA is TGTGCCATCCGGAGGGCAGTAAATCAGCCCCAGCATTTT.

The V gene is TRBV29-1, the J gene TRBJ1-2, with no clear D. The CDR3 spans 14 residues. The V and J ends lost 6 bases and 6 bases respectively, with 20 bases between them. In germline, CDR1 is SQVTM, CDR2 ANQGSEA. The CDR3: CSVDPGGSTDGYTF. The DNA of the CDR3 is TGCAGCGTGGACCCGGGCGGGAGCACGGATGGCTACACCTTC.

V is TRBV14 and J is TRBJ2-1; D may be TRBD2 (6 bases). Per germline, CDR1 SGHDN and CDR2 FVKESK. This CDR3 is built from 16 residues. V lost 2 bases and J 5 bases, leaving 16 bases between the germline ends. The DNA of the CDR3 is TGTGCCAGCAGCCAAATTCCGGGACTCTCAAACAATGAGCAGTTCTTC. Residues: CASSQIPGLSNNEQFF.

The chain's CDR3 is CASSQGDRGNSPLHF. CDR3 nucleotide sequence: TGTGCCAGCAGCCAAGGGGACAGGGGTAATTCACCCCTCCACTTT. The gene calls are TRBV3-1 (or the pseudogene TRBV3-2) and TRBJ1-6; 10 nucleotides agree with TRBD1. The CDR3 is 15 residues long. Looked up from germline, CDR1 is LGHDT and CDR2 is YNNKEL (reference sequence). J lost 6 bases, V lost 1 base, and 0 bases had no gene match.

This clone was recorded once. The rearrangement uses TRBV3-1 (or the pseudogene TRBV3-2) and TRBJ2-5, with 11 bases that match TRBD2. The length of the CDR3 is 15 residues. V lost 8 bases, J lost 2 bases, and 7 bases stayed unmatched. Looked up from germline, CDR1 is LGHDT and CDR2 is YNNKEL (reference sequence). The CDR3 loop reads CASYSSGGTQETQYF. CDR3 nucleotides: TGTGCCAGCTATTCTAGCGGGGGGACTCAAGAGACCCAGTACTTC.

The rearrangement uses TRBV18 and TRBJ2-7; D remains unclear. This CDR3 has 15 residues. V was cut by 0 bases and J by 0 bases, with 9 bases left in between. Germline-derived CDR1 and CDR2 are KGHSH and LQKENI. This CDR3 is CASSPPSRVSYEQYF. Written as DNA, the CDR3 is TGTGCCAGCTCACCACCGTCTCGGGTCTCCTACGAGCAGTACTTC.

This chain uses TRBV7-8 with TRBJ2-7, with D uncertain. The germline V gene encodes CDR1 SGHVS and CDR2 FQNEAQ. The CDR3 has 17 amino acids. V shed 3 bases and J shed 0 bases, with 18 bases lying between them. CDR3 sequence reads: CASSFTTSGSSSYEQYF. The CDR3 DNA sequence: TGTGCCAGCAGCTTCACTACTTCGGGTTCGAGCTCCTACGAGCAGTACTTC. Complete variable domain (other parts from reference TRBV7-8 and TRBJ2-7): GAGVSQSPRYKVAKRGQDVALRCDPISGHVSLFWYQQALGQGPEFLTYFQNEAQLDKSGLPSDRFFAERPEGSVSTLKIQRTQQEDSAVYLCASSFTTSGSSSYEQYFGPGTRLTVT.

The gene calls are TRBV5-1 and TRBJ2-1; 8 nucleotides align to TRBD1. With 2 bases clipped from V and 5 bases from J, the junction kept 3 bases outside the gene matches. The length of the CDR3 is 14 residues. The germline V gene encodes CDR1 SGHRS and CDR2 YFSETQ. The CDR3 spells CASSFQGADNEQFF. The DNA for the CDR3 is TGCGCCAGCAGCTTCCAGGGGGCGGACAATGAGCAGTTCTTC.

This clone has just a few counts. This chain links TRBV19 with TRBJ1-1; D possibly corresponds to TRBD1 (5 bases). Trimming removed 11 bases at V and 0 bases at J, with 10 bases between. This CDR3 is built from 12 residues. Germline lookup yields CDR1 LNHDA and CDR2 SQIVND (reference sequence). CDR3 nucleotide sequence: TGTGCCGCCAGGGCCTTGAACACTGAAGCTTTCTTT. This codes for CAARALNTEAFF.